The TCR beta chain under discussion was sequenced for a study of CD8+CD57+ T cells in acquired aplastic anemia. Study-wide results and limits: Controls and patients did not differ significantly in CD8+ Simpson's diversity.

Genomic DNA, serving as template, underwent TCR beta VDJ and CDR3 profiling. One entry per CDR3 protein, called by TCRdb with MiXCR from the reads. The sample holds approximately 250,000 distinct CDR3 sequences, 82% seen once. Germline CDR1 and CDR2: SGHNT and YENEEA. The CDR3 spans 15 residues. Trimming shortened V by 5 bases and J by 5 bases, and 18 bases separated the two germline ends. Patients sequenced had flow cytometry evidence of CD8+CD57+ cell expansion. As for this clonotype: The antigen remains unidentified.

Sequencing used sorted CD4+, CD8+, or CD8+CD57+ T cells (not recorded which) from PBMCs. This receptor was identified in a human donor with aplastic anemia. The V and J genes are TRBV11-3 and TRBJ1-2; D unresolved. Here the CDR3 DNA reads TGTGCCAGCAGCCCAGATGACGGAGTCGTATATGGCTACACCTTC. Translated: CASSPDDGVVYGYTF.